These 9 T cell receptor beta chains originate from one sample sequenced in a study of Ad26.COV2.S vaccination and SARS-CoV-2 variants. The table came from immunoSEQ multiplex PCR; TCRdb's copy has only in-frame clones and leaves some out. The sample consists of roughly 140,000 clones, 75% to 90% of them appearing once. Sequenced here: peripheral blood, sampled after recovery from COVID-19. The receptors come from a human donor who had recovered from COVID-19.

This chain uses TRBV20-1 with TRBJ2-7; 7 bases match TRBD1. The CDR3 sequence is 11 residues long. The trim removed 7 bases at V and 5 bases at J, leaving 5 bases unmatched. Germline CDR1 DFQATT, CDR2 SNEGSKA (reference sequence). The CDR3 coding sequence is TGCAGTGGACAGGGAGACAACGAGCAGTACTTC. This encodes CSGQGDNEQYF.

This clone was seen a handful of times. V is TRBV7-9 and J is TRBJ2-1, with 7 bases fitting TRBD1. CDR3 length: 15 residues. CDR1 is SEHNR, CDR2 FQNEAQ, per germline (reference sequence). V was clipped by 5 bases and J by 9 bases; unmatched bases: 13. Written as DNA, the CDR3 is TGTGCCAGCAGCGGGGGACAGCTCGGCCCCCCTGAGCAGTTCTTC. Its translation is CASSGGQLGPPEQFF.

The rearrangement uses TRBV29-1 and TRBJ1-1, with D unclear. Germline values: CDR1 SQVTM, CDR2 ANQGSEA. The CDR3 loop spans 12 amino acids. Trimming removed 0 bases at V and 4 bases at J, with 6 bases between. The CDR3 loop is CSVEDTPTEAFF. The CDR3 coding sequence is TGCAGCGTTGAAGATACCCCCACTGAAGCTTTCTTT. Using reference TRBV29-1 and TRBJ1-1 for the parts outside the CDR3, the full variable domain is SAVISQKPSRDICQRGTSLTIQCQVDSQVTMMFWYRQQPGQSLTLIATANQGSEATYESGFVIDKFPISRPNLTFSTLTVSNMSPEDSSIYLCSVEDTPTEAFFGQGTRLTVV.

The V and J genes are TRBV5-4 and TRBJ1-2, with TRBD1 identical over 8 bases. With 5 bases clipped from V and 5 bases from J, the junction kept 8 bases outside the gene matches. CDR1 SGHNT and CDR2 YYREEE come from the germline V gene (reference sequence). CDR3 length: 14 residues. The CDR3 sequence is CASRGAGGVYGYTF. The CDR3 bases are TGTGCCAGCAGAGGGGCAGGGGGCGTATATGGCTACACCTTC.

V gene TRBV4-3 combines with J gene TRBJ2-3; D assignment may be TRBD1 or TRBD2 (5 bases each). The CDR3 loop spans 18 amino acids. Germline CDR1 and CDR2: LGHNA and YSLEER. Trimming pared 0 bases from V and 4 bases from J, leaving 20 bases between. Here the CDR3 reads CASSQDVRVGGYPDTQYF. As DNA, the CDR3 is TGCGCCAGCAGCCAAGATGTGCGGGTTGGGGGTTATCCAGATACGCAGTATTTT.

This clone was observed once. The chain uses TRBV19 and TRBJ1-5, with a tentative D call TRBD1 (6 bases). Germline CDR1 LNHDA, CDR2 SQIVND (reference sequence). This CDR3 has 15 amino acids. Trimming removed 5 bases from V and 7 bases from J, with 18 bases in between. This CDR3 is CASSLNTITGQPQHF. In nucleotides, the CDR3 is TGTGCCAGTAGTCTCAACACCATAACAGGGCAGCCCCAGCATTTT.

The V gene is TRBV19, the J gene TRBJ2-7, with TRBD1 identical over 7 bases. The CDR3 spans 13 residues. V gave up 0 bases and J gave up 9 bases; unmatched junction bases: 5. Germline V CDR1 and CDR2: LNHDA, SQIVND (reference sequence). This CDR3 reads CASSIDLGGRQYF. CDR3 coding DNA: TGTGCCAGTAGTATAGATCTAGGGGGCCGGCAGTACTTC.

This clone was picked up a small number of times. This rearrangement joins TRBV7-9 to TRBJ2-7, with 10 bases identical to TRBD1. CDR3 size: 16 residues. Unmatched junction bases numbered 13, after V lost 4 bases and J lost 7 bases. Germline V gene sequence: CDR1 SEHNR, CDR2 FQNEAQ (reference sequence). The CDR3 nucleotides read TGTGCCAGCAGCTCCCAGGGGGGACAGGGGACGCAAGAGCAGTACTTC. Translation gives CASSSQGGQGTQEQYF.

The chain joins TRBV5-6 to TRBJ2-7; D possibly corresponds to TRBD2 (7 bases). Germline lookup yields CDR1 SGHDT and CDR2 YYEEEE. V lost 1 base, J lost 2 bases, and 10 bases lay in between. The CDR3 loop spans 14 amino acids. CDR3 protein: CASSLTGGPYEQYF. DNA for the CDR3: TGTGCCAGCAGCTTGACGGGGGGCCCCTACGAGCAGTACTTC.